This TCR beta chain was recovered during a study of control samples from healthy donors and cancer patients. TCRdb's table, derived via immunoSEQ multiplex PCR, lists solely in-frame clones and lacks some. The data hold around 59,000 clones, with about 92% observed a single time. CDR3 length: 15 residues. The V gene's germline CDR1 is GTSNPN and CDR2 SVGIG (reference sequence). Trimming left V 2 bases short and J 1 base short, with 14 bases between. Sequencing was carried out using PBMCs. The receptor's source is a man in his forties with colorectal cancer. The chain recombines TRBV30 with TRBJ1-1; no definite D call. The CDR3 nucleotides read TGTGCCTGGAGTAAGCAAAAGGGAAGGAACACTGAAGCTTTCTTT. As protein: CAWSKQKGRNTEAFF. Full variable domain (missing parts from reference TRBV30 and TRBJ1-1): SQTIHQWPATLVQPVGSPLSLECTVEGTSNPNLYWYRQAAGRGLQLLFYSVGIGQISSEVPQNLSASRPQDRQFILSSKKLLLSDSGFYLCAWSKQKGRNTEAFFGQGTRLTVV.